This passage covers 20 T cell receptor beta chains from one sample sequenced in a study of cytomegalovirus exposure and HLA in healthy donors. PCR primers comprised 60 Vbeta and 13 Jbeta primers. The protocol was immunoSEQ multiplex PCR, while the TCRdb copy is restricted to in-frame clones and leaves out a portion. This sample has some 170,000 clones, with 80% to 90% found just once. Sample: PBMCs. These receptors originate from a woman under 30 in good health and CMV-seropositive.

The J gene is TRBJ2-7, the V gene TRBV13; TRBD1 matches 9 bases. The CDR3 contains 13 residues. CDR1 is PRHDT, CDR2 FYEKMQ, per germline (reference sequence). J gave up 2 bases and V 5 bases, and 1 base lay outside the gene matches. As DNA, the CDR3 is TGTGCCAGCAGCCGGGACAGGGCCTACGAGCAGTACTTC. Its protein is CASSRDRAYEQYF.

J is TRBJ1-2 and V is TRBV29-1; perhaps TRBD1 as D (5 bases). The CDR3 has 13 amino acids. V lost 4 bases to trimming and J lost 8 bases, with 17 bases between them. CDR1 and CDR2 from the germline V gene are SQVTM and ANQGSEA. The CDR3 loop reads CSVGGGPDTGYTF. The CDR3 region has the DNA TGCAGCGTTGGGGGGGGTCCGGACACCGGCTACACCTTC.

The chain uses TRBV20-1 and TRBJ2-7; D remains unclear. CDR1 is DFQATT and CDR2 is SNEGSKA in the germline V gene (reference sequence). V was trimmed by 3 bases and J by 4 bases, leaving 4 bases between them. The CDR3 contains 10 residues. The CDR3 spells CSASSYEQYF. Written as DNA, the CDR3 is TGCAGTGCTAGTTCTTACGAGCAGTACTTC.

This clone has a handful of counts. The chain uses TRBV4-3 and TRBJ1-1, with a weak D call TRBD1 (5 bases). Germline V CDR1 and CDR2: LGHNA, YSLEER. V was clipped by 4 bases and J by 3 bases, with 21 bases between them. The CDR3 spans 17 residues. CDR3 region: CASSLEGGGTSHTEAFF. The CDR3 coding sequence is TGCGCCAGCAGCCTCGAGGGTGGAGGGACTAGCCACACTGAAGCTTTCTTT.

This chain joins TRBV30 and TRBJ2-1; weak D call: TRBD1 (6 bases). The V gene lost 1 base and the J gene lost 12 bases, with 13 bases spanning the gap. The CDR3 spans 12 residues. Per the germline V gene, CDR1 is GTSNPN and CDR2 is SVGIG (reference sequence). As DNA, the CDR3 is TGTGCCTGGAGTGACAGACAGGCGGGGCAGTTCTTC. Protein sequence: CAWSDRQAGQFF.

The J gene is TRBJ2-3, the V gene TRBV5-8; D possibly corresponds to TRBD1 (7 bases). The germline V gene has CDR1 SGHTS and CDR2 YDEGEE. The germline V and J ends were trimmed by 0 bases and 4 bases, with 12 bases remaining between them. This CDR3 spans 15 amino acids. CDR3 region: CASSLVDREADTQYF. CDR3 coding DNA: TGTGCCAGCAGCTTGGTAGACAGGGAGGCAGATACGCAGTATTTT.

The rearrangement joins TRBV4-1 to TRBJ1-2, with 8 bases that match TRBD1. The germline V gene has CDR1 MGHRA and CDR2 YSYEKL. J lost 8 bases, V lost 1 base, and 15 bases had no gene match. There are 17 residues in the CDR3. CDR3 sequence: CASSQGALGQVGFGYTF. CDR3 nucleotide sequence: TGCGCCAGCAGCCAAGGTGCCCTGGGACAGGTTGGTTTCGGCTACACCTTC.

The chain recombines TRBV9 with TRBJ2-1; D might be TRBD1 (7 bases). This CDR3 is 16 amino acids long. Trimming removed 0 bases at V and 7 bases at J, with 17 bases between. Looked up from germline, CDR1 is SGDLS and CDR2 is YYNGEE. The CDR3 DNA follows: TGTGCCAGCAGCGTAGGTGGAGGCGGGACAGCTAATGAGCAGTTCTTC. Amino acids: CASSVGGGGTANEQFF.

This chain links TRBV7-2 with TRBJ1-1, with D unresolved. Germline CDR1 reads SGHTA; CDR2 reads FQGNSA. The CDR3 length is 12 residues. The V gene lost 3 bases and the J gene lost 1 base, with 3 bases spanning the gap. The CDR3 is CASSFKNTEAFF. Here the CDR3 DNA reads TGTGCCAGCAGCTTCAAGAACACTGAAGCTTTCTTT. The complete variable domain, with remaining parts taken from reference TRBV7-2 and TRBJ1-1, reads GAGVSQSPSNKVTEKGKDVELRCDPISGHTALYWYRQSLGQGLEFLIYFQGNSAPDKSGLPSDRFSAERTGGSVSTLTIQRTQQEDSAVYLCASSFKNTEAFFGQGTRLTVV.

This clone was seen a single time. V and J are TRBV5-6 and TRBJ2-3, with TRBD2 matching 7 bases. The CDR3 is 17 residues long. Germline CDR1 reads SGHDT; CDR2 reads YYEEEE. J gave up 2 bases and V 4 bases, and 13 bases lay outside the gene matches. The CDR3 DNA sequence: TGTGCCAGCAGCGGGGGGTGGGAGGGAACCATCACAGATACGCAGTATTTT. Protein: CASSGGWEGTITDTQYF.

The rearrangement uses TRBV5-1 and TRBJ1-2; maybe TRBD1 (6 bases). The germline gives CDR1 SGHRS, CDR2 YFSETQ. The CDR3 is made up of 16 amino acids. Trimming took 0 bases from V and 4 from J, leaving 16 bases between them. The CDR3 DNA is TGCGCCAGCAGCTTGGATTGGGGGGGCTCGGGCTATGGCTACACCTTC. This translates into CASSLDWGGSGYGYTF. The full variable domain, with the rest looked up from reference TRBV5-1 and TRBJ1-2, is KAGVTQTPRYLIKTRGQQVTLSCSPISGHRSVSWYQQTPGQGLQFLFEYFSETQRNKGNFPGRFSGRQFSNSRSEMNVSTLELGDSALYLCASSLDWGGSGYGYTFGSGTRLTVV.

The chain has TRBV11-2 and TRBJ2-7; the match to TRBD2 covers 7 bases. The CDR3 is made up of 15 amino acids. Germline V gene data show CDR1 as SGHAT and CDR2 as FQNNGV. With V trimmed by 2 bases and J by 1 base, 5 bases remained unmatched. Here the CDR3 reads CASSLLASGSYEQYF. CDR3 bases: TGTGCCAGCAGCTTATTGGCTAGCGGTTCCTACGAGCAGTACTTC.

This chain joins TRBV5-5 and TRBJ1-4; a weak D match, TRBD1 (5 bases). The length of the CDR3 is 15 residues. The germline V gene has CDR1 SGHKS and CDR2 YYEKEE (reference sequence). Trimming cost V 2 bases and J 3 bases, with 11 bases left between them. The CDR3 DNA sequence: TGTGCCAGCAGCTTTGGGGCAGAGCCTAATGAAAAACTGTTTTTT. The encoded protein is CASSFGAEPNEKLFF.

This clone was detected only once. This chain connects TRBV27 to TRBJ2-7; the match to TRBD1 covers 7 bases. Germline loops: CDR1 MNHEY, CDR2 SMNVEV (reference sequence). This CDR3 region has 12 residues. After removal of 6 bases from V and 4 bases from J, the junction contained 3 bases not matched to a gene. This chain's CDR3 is CASRAGGYEQYF. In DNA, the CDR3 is TGTGCCAGCAGGGCAGGGGGTTACGAGCAGTACTTC.

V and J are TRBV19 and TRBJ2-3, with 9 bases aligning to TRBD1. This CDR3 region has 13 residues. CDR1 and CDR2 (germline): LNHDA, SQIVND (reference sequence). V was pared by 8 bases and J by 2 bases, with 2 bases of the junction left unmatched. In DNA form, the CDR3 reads TGTGCCAGTGGACAGGGGTTCACAGATACGCAGTATTTT. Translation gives CASGQGFTDTQYF.

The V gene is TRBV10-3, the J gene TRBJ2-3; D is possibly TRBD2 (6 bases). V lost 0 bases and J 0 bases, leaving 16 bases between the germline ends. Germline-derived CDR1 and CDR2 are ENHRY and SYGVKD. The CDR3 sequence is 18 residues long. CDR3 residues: CAISESGFLATSTDTQYF. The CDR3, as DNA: TGTGCCATCAGTGAGTCGGGCTTCCTAGCGACTAGCACAGATACGCAGTATTTT.

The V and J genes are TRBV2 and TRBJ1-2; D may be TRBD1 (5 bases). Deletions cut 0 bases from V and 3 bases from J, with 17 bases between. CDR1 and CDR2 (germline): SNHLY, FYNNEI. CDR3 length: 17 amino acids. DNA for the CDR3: TGTGCCAGCAGTGAAGCCAGAACAGGTTCGGAGTACTATGGCTACACCTTC. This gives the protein CASSEARTGSEYYGYTF.

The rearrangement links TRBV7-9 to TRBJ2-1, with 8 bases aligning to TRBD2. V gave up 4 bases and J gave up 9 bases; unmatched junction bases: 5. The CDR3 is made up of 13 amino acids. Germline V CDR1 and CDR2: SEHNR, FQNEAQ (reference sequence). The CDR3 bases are TGTGCCAGCAGCTCGGGACTAGGCGGTGAGCAGTTCTTC. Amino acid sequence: CASSSGLGGEQFF.

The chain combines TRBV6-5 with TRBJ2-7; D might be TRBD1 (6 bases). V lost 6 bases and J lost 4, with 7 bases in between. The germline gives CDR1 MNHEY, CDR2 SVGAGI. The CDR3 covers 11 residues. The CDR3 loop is CASRQGYEQYF. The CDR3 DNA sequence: TGTGCCAGCAGACAGGGTTACGAGCAGTACTTC.

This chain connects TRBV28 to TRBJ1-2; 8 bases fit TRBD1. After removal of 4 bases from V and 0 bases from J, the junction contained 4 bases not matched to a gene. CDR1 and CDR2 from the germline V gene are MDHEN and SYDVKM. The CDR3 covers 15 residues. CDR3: CASSYRTGPNYGYTF. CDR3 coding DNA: TGTGCCAGCAGTTACAGGACAGGGCCTAACTATGGCTACACCTTC.